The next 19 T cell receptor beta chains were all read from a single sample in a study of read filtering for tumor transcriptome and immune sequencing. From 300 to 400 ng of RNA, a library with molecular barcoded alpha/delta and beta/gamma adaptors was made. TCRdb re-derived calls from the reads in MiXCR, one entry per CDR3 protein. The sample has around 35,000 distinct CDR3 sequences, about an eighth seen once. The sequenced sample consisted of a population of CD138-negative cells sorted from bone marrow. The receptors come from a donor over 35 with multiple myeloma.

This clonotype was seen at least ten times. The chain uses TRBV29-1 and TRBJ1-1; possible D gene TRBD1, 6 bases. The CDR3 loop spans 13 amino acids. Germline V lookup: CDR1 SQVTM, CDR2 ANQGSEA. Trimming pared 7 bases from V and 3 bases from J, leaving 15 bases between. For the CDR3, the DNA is TGCAGCGCGACAGGATATCGGGACACTGAAGCTTTCTTT. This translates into CSATGYRDTEAFF.

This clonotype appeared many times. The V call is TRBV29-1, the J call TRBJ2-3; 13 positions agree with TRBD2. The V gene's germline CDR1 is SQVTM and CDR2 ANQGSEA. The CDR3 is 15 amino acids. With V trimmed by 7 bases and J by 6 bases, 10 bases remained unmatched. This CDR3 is CSADGTSGNLDTQYF. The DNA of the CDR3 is TGCAGCGCGGATGGGACTAGCGGGAATTTGGATACGCAGTATTTT.

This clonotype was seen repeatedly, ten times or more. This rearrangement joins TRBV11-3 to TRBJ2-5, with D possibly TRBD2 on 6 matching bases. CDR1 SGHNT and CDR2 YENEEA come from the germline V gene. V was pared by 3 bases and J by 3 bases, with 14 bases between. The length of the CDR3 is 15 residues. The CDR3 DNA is TGTGCCAGCAGCTTTGGGGGAGGAAGGAAAGAGACCCAGTACTTC. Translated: CASSFGGGRKETQYF. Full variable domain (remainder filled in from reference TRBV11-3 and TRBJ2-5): EAGVVQSPRYKIIEKKQPVAFWCNPISGHNTLYWYLQNLGQGPELLIRYENEEAVDDSQLPKDRFSAERLKGVDSTLKIQPAELGDSAVYLCASSFGGGRKETQYFGPGTRLLVL.

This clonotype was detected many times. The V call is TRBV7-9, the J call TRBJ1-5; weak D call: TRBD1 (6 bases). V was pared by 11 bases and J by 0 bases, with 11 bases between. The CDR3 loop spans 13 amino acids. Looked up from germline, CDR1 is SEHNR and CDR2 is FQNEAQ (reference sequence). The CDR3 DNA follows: TGTGCCGGGACACTTTATAGCAATCAGCCCCAGCATTTT. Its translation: CAGTLYSNQPQHF.

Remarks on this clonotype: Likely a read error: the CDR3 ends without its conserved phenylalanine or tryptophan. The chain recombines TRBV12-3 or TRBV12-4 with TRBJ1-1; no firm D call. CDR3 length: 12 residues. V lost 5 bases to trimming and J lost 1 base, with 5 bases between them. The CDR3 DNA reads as TGTGCCAGCAGTCCACGGAACACTGAAGCTTTCTCT. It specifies CASSPRNTEAFS.

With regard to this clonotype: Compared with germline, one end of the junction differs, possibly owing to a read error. Written as DNA, the CDR3 is TGTGCCAGCACCCCTAGCGGGATCTACAATAAGCAGTTCTTC. This translates into CASTPSGIYNKQFF. The gene calls are TRBV27 and TRBJ2-1; 9 bases fit TRBD2. The CDR3 loop spans 14 amino acids. CDR1 and CDR2 from the germline V gene are MNHEY and SMNVEV (reference sequence).

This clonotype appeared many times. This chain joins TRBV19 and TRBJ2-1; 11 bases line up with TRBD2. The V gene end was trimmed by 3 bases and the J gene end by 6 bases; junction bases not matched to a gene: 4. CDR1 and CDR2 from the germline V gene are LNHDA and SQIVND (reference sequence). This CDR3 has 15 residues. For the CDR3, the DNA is TGTGCCAGTAGTATGCGGACTAGCGGGCTCAATGAGCAGTTCTTC. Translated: CASSMRTSGLNEQFF.

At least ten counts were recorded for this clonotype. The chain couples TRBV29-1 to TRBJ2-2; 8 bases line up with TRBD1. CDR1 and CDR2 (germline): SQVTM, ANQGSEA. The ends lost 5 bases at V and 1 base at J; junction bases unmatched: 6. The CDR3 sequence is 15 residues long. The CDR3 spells CSVLSGTGNTGELFF. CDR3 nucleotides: TGCAGCGTTTTATCCGGGACAGGGAACACCGGGGAGCTGTTTTTT.

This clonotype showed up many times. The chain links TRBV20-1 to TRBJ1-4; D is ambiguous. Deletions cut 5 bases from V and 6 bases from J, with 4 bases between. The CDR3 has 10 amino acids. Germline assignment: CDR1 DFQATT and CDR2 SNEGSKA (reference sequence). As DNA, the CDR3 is TGCAGTGCTGTGGATGAAAAACTGTTTTTT. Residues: CSAVDEKLFF.

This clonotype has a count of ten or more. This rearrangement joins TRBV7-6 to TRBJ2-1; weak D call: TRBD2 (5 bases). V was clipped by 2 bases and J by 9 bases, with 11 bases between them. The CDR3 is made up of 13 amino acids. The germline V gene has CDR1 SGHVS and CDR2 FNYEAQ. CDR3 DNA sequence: TGTGCCAGCAGCTTACCTAGCAAGGGTGAGCAGTTCTTC. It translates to CASSLPSKGEQFF.

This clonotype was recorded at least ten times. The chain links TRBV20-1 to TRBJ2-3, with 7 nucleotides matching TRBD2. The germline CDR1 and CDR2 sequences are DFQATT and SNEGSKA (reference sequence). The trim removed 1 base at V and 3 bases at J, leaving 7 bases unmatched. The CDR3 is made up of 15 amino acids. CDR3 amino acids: CSARGYSGATDTQYF. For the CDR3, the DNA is TGCAGTGCTAGAGGGTACAGCGGGGCAACAGATACGCAGTATTTT.

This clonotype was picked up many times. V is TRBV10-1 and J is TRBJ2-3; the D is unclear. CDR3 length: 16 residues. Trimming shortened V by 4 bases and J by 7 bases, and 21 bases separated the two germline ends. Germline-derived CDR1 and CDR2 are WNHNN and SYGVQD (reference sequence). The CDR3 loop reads CASSVTSGLSVNTQYF. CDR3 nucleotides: TGCGCCAGCAGTGTTACGAGTGGTCTCTCGGTTAATACGCAGTATTTT.

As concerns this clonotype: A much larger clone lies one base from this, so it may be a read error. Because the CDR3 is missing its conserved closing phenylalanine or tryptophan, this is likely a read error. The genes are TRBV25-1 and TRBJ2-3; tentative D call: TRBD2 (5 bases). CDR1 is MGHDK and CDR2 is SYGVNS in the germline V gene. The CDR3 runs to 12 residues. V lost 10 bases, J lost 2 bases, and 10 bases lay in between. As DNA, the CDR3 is TGTGCCACCCGGGATCTCACAGATACGCAGTATCTT. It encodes CATRDLTDTQYL.

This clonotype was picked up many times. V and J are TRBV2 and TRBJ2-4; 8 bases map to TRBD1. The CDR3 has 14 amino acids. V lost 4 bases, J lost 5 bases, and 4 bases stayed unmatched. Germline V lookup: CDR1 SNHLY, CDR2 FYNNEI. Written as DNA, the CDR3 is TGTGCCAGCAGTGGGGACAGGCAGCAAAACATTCAGTACTTC. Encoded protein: CASSGDRQQNIQYF.

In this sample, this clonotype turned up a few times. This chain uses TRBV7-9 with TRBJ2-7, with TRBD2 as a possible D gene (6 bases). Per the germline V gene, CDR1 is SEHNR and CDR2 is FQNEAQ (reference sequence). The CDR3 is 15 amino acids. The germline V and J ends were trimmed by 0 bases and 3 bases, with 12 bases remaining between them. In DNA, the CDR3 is TGTGCCAGCAGCTTAGCGGCGGGAACTTACTACGAGCAGTACTTC. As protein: CASSLAAGTYYEQYF.

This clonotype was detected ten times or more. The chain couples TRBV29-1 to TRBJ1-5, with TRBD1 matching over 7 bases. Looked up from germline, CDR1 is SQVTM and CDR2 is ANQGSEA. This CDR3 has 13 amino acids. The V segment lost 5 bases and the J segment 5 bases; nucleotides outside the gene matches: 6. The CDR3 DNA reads TGCAGCGTTCAGACAGGGCCCTATCAGCCCCAGCATTTT. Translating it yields CSVQTGPYQPQHF.

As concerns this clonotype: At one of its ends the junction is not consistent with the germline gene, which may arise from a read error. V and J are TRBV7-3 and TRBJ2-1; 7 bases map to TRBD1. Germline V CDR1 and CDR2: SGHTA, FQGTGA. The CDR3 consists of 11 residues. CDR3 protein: CASSQGDEQSF. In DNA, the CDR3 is TGTGCCAGCAGCCAGGGGGATGAGCAGTCCTTC.

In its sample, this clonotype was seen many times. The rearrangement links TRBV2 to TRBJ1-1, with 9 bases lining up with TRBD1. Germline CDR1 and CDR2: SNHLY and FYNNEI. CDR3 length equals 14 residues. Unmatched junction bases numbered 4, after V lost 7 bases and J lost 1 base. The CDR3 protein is CASKPGQGNTEAFF. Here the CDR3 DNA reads TGTGCCAGCAAACCGGGACAGGGGAACACTGAAGCTTTCTTT.

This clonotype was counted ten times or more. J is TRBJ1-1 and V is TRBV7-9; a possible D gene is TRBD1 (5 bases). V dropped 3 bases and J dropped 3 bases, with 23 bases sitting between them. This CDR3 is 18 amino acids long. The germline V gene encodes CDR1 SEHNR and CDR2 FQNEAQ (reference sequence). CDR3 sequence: CASSLGPRHRRGDTEAFF. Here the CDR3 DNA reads TGTGCCAGCAGCTTGGGACCCCGTCATCGCCGGGGGGACACTGAAGCTTTCTTT.